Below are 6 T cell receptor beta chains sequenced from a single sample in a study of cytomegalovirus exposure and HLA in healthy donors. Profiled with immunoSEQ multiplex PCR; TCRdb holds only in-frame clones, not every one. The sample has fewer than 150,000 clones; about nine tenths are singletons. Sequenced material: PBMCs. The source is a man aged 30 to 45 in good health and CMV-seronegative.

The CDR3 spells CASSLVGDEQYF. The CDR3 DNA sequence: TGTGCCAGCAGCTTGGTAGGGGACGAGCAGTACTTC. The chain has TRBV5-4 and TRBJ2-7, with D possibly being TRBD1 (5 bases). Looked up from germline, CDR1 is SGHNT and CDR2 is YYREEE (reference sequence). CDR3 length: 12 amino acids. The ends were cut back, 0 bases at V and 5 bases at J, with 6 bases in the middle.

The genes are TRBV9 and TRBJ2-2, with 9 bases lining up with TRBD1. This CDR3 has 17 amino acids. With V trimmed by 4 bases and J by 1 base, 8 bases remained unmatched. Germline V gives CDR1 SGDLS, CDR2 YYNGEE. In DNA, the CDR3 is TGTGCCAGCAGCCCCCCCCGGGACAGGGTGAACACCGGGGAGCTGTTTTTT. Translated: CASSPPRDRVNTGELFF.

In DNA, the CDR3 is TGTGCCAGCAGCCTGATTGACAGCCGCGAGCAGTTCTTC. This gives the protein CASSLIDSREQFF. The V gene is TRBV27, the J gene TRBJ2-1; D possibly corresponds to TRBD1 (5 bases). Germline lookup yields CDR1 MNHEY and CDR2 SMNVEV (reference sequence). The V gene lost 6 bases and the J gene lost 10 bases, with 16 bases spanning the gap. This CDR3 contains 13 residues.

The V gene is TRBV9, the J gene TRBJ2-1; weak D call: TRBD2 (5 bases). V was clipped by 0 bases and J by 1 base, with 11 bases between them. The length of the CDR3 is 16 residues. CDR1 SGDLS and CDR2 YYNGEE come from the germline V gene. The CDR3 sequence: CASSVVSSRSYNEQFF. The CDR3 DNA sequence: TGTGCCAGCAGCGTAGTTTCTAGCCGTTCCTACAATGAGCAGTTCTTC.

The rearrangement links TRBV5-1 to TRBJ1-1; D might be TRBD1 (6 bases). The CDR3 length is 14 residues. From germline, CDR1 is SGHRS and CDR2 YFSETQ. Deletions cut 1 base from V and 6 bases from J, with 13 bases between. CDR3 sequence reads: CASSLNRRGSEAFF. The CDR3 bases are TGCGCCAGCAGCTTGAATCGCAGGGGATCTGAAGCTTTCTTT.

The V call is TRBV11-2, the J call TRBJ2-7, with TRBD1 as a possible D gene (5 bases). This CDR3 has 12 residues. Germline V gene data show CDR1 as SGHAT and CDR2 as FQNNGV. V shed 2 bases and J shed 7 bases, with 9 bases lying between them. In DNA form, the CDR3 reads TGTGCCAGCAGCTTACAGGGCCGGGAGCAGTACTTC. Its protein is CASSLQGREQYF.